Sequencing of this T cell receptor (beta chain) was carried out in a study of blood T cell repertoires in COVID-19 (dated by TCRdb to 2018 to 2020). Regarding the complete study: The collaborator samples originated in the United States, Italy and Spain and spanned the acute and convalescent phases of COVID-19. The material from the prospective study consisted of cDNA or gDNA derived from T cells, B-cell-depleted T cells, or PBMCs. The dataset comprised deeply sampled blood TCRbeta repertoires from subjects exposed to, actively infected with, or recovered from COVID-19. The repertoires were released in a freely available public database meant as a resource for research on the immune response to SARS-CoV-2. Samples were obtained from the ongoing ImmuneRACE study (first 160 participants) and from over 1,000 subjects provided by 6 global collaborators. A de-identified subject ID, COVID-19 status, age in years and sex were almost always included in the sample metadata. Where available, HLA class I and class II types were taken from metadata supplied by the sample provider and were not determined by assay-based typing.

The V end gives up 8 bases and the J end 2 bases, leaving 8 bases in the junction not matched to a gene. The germline V gene (reference sequence) provides CDR1 GTSNPN and CDR2 SVGIG. The CDR3 spans 14 residues, from the cysteine through the phenylalanine. Of the read, only the CDR3 DNA is kept; its 42 bases are in frame from base 1. Overall study results and their limits: The quantity of clinical and demographic metadata differed by source and by participant and was supplied without curation.

Collaborating institutions collected whole blood in K2EDTA tubes following their own protocols. Collaborator samples were shipped for TCRbeta analysis as frozen whole blood, isolated PBMCs, or DNA extracted from either sample type. Points on this clone: Its antigen remains undetermined. Per-base quality was not reported, and no clone a single base away is much larger than it.

The immunoSEQ Assay, a bias-controlled multiplex PCR, was used to amplify TCRbeta CDR3 regions from genomic DNA. From the authors' description of their analysis: The number of nucleated cells in each sample was estimated by amplification of reference gene primers within the assay. To quantify the absolute abundance of each unique TCRbeta CDR3 rearrangement, sequence reads were collapsed and filtered. For each sample, productive Simpson clonality was calculated as the square root of Simpson's diversity index over productive rearrangements. TCRdb retrieved this table from immuneACCESS and kept in-frame rearrangements only. Not all clones are present; in checked studies, unresolved V genes account for under half, and no reason is known for the remainder. The V and J calls and the clone size are those of that table, but D and trimming were determined from the DNA. A total of around 300,000 clones appear in this sample, roughly 90% of them only once. Of the sample, 2% to 2.5% is held by the ten largest clones.

The sequence was obtained from a man in his forties or fifties with acute or convalescent COVID-19. The material sequenced was peripheral blood. The chain couples TRBV30 to TRBJ2-2; 7 central nucleotides agree with TRBD1. The nucleotide sequence is given as TGTGCCGGAACCGGGACAGTTAACACCGGGGAGCTGTTTTTT. Its product reads: CAGTGTVNTGELFF.